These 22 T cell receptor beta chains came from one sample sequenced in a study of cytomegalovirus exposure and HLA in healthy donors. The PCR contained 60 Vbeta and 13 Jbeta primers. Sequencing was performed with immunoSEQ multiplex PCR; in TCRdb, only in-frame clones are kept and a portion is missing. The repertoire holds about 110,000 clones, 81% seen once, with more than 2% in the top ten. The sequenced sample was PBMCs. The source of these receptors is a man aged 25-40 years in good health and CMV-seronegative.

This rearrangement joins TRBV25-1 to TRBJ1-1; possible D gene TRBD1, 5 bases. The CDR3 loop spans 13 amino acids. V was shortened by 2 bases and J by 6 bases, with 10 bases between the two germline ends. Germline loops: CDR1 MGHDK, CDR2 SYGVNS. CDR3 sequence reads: CASSEQGRAEAFF. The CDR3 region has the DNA TGTGCCAGCAGTGAACAGGGAAGGGCTGAAGCTTTCTTT.

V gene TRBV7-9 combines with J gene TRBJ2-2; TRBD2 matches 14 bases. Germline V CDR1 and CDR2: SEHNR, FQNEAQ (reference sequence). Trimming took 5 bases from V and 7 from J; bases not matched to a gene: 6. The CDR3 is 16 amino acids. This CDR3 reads CASSRTSGRRGGELFF. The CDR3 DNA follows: TGTGCCAGCAGCCGGACTAGCGGGAGGCGGGGCGGGGAGCTGTTTTTT.

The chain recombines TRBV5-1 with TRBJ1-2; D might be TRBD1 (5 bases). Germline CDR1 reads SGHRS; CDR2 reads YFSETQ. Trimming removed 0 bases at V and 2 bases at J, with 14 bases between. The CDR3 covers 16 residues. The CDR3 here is CASSLGNAGLNYGYTF. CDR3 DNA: TGCGCCAGCAGCTTGGGCAATGCGGGGCTAAACTATGGCTACACCTTC.

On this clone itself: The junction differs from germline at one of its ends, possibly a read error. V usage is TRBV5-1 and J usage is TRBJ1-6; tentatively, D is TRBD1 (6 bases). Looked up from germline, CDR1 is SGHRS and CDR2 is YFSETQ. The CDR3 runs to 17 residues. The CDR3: CASSPDGAGVSYSPLHF. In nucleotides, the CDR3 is TGCGCCAGCAGCCCAGATGGGGCAGGGGTATCTTATTCGCCCCTCCACTTT.

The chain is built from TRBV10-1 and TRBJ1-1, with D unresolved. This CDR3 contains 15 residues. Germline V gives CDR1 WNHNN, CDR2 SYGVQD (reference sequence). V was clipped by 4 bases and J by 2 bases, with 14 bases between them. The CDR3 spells CASSGRRSQNTEAFF. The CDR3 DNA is TGCGCCAGCAGTGGGAGACGGAGCCAAAACACTGAAGCTTTCTTT.

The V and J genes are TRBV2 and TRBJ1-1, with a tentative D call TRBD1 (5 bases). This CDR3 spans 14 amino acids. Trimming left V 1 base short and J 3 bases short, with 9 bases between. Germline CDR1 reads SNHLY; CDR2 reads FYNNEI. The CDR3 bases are TGTGCCAGCAGTGAAGTCGGAGGGGACACTGAAGCTTTCTTT. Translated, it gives CASSEVGGDTEAFF.

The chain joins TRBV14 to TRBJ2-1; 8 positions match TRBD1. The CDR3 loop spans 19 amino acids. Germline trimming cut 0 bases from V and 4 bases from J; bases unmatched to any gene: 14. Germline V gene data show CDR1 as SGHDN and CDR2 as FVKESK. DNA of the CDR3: TGTGCCAGCAGCCAAGATCTTCCTTGGACAGGGTTGGGATACAATGAGCAGTTCTTC. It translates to CASSQDLPWTGLGYNEQFF.

CDR3 DNA: TGTGCCAGCAGTTACTCGACACCTTTGGGCAAAAACATTCAGTACTTC. Protein sequence: CASSYSTPLGKNIQYF. The gene calls are TRBV6-5 and TRBJ2-4; D is ambiguous. This CDR3 has 16 residues. With 0 bases removed from V and 3 bases from J, the gap between germline ends came to 12 bases. The germline CDR1 and CDR2 sequences are MNHEY and SVGAGI.

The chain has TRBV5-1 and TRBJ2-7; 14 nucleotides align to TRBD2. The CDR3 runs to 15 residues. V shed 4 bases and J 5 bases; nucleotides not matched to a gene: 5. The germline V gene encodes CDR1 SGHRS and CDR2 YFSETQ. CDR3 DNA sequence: TGCGCCAGCAGCAAGACTAGCGGGGGGGCTCACGAGCAGTACTTC. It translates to CASSKTSGGAHEQYF.

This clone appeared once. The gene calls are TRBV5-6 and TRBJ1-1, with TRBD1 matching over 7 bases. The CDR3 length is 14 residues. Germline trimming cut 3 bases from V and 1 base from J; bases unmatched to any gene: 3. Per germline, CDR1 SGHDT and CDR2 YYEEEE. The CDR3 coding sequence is TGTGCCAGCAGCTGGAGGACAGGGAACACTGAAGCTTTCTTT. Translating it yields CASSWRTGNTEAFF. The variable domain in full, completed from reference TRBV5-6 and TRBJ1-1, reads DAGVTQSPTHLIKTRGQQVTLRCSPKSGHDTVSWYQQALGQGPQFIFQYYEEEERQRGNFPDRFSGHQFPNYSSELNVNALLLGDSALYLCASSWRTGNTEAFFGQGTRLTVV.

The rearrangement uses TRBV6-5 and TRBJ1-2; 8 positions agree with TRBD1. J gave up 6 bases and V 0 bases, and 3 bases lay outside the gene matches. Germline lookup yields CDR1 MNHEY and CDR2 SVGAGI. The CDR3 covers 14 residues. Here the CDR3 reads CASSYSDRVDGYTF. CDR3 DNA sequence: TGTGCCAGCAGTTACTCGGACAGGGTAGATGGCTACACCTTC.

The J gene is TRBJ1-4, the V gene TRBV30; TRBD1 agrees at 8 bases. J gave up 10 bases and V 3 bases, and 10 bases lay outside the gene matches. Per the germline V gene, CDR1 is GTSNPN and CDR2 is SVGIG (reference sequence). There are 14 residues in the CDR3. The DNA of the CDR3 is TGTGCCTGGAGAAAACAGGGGGTCAACGGAAAACTGTTTTTT. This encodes CAWRKQGVNGKLFF.

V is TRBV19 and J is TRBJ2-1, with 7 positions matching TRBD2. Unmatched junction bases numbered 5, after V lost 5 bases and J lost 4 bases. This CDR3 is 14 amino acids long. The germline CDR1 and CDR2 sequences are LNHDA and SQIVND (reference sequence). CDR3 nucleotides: TGTGCCAGTAGTGGGTGGGGAGGGTACAATGAGCAGTTCTTC. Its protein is CASSGWGGYNEQFF.

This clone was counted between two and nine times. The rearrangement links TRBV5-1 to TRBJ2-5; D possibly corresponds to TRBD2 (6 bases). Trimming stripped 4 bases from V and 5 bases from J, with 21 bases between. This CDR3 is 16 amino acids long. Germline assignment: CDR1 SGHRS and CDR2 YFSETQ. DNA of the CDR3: TGCGCCAGCAGCCAGAGCGGGTCGACCAGAGGGGAGACCCAGTACTTC. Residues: CASSQSGSTRGETQYF.

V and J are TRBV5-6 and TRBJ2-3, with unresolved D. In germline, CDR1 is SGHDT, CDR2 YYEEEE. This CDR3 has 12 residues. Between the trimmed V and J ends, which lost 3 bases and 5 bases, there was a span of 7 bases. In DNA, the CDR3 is TGTGCCAGCAGCTCCGCAGGAGATACGCAGTATTTT. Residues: CASSSAGDTQYF.

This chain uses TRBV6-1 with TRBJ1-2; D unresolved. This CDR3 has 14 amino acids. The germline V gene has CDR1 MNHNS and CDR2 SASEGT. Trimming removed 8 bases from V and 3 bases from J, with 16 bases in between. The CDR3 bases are TGTGCCAGCCAACCCCAGGCCCAGTACTATGGCTACACCTTC. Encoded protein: CASQPQAQYYGYTF.

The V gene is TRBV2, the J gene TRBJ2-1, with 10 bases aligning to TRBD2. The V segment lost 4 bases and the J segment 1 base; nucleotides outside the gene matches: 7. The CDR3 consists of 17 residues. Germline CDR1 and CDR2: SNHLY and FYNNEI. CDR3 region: CASSALAGVRSYNEQFF. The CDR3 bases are TGTGCCAGCAGTGCCCTAGCGGGAGTTAGGTCCTACAATGAGCAGTTCTTC. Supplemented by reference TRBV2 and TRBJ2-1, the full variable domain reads EPEVTQTPSHQVTQMGQEVILRCVPISNHLYFYWYRQILGQKVEFLVSFYNNEISEKSEIFDDQFSVERPDGSNFTLKIRSTKLEDSAMYFCASSALAGVRSYNEQFFGPGTRLTVL.

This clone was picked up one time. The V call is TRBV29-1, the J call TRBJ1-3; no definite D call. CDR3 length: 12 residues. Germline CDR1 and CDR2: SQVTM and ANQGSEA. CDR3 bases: TGCAGTGAGGGTTTCTCTGGAAACACCATATATTTT. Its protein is CSEGFSGNTIYF.

CDR3 region: CASSSSDRENEAFF. The CDR3 coding sequence is TGTGCCAGCAGCTCCTCTGACCGGGAGAATGAAGCTTTCTTT. The chain has TRBV9 and TRBJ1-1; D gene uncertain. CDR1 and CDR2 (germline): SGDLS, YYNGEE. V lost 4 bases and J lost 7, with 17 bases in between. CDR3 length equals 14 residues.

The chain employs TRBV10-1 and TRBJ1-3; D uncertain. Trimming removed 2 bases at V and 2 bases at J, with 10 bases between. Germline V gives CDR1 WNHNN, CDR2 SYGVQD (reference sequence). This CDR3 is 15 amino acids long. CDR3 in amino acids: CASSEKRAPGNTIYF. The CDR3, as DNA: TGCGCCAGCAGTGAGAAGAGGGCCCCTGGAAACACCATATATTTT.

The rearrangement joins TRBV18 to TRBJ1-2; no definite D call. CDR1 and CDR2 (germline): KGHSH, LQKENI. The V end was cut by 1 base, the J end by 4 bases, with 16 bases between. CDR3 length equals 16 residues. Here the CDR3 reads CASSPRRQRESYGYTF. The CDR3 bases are TGTGCCAGCTCACCACGTAGGCAGAGGGAGTCCTATGGCTACACCTTC.

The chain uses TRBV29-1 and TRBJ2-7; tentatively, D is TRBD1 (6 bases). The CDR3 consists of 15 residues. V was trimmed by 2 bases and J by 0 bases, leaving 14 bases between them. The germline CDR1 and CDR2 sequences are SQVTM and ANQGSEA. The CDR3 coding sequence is TGCAGCGTTGAAAGGGGGATTGGGAGCTCCTACGAGCAGTACTTC. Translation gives CSVERGIGSSYEQYF.